A selection of T cell receptor beta chains follows, all from one sample in a study of shared clonotypes between healthy human individuals. Clones were sequenced by immunoSEQ multiplex PCR, and TCRdb holds only the in-frame ones, with some missing. This table holds under 2,500,000 clones, approximately 96% found once. Material for sequencing was naive CD4+ T cells sorted from blood. The source is a man aged 18-30 years in good health. Each CDR3 is given with its conserved first and last residue. D genes are given only for firm matches. Expanded clones get a size class; other rows say once, few or many, or leave the size out.

V gene	J gene	D gene	clone size	CDR3 DNA	CDR3 protein
TRBV7-2	TRBJ2-1	TRBD2	.	TGTGCCAGCAGCCCGTCGACTAGCGGGCTGTACAATGAGCAGTTCTTC	CASSPSTSGLYNEQFF
TRBV5-1	TRBJ2-2	TRBD1	.	TGCGCCAGCAGCTTGCCCTTGGGGACAGGGAACACCGGGGAGCTGTTTTTT	CASSLPLGTGNTGELFF
TRBV19	TRBJ2-1	TRBD2	.	TGTGCCAGTAGTATTTCGGCTAGCGGGGACAATGAGCAGTTCTTC	CASSISASGDNEQFF
TRBV28	TRBJ2-5	.	once	TGTGCCAGTAGAGGAGGGAGTAGAGAGACCCAGTACTTC	CASRGGSRETQYF
TRBV19	TRBJ2-6	.	.	TGTGCCAGTAGTACCGGAGGGGGCCGGGCGGCTGGGGCCAACGTCCTGACTTTC	CASSTGGGRAAGANVLTF
TRBV7-9	TRBJ1-1	.	.	TGTGCCAGCAGCCAGACGGTTGCGAACACTGAAGCTTTCTTT	CASSQTVANTEAFF
TRBV19	TRBJ1-4	.	.	TGTGCCAGTAGTATAGTAGTTGGGGGTTTGGATGAAAAACTGTTTTTT	CASSIVVGGLDEKLFF
TRBV4-3	TRBJ2-3	.	.	TGCGCCAGCAGCCAAGTTCTAACGGGCCCATCTACGCAGTATTTT	CASSQVLTGPSTQYF
TRBV30	TRBJ1-1	.	once	TGTGCCTGGATTCGACCGGGGGGCGGAACATACTTAGAAGCTTTCTTT	CAWIRPGGGTYLEAFF
TRBV4-1	TRBJ2-5	.	.	TGCGCCAGCAGCCATTTTCGATACCAAGAGACCCAGTACTTC	CASSHFRYQETQYF
TRBV5-4	TRBJ1-1	TRBD1	.	TGTGCCAGCAGCCCAGGGACAGGGCTCGGGAACACTGAAGCTTTCTTT	CASSPGTGLGNTEAFF
TRBV6-5	TRBJ2-7	.	.	TGTGCCAGCTCGTCGGTAGGGTCGGGCGAGCAGTACTTC	CASSSVGSGEQYF
TRBV10-3	TRBJ2-3	.	.	TGTGCCATCAGTGAGTCGGGGGGTCTAACAGATACGCAGTATTTT	CAISESGGLTDTQYF
TRBV30	TRBJ2-2	.	.	TGTGCCTGGAGTGGTCCGGGACTGAGACTCACCGGGGAGCTGTTTTTT	CAWSGPGLRLTGELFF
TRBV6-5	TRBJ2-4	.	.	TGTGCCAGCAGTGGCGGGTGGGCCAAAAACATTCAGTACTTC	CASSGGWAKNIQYF
TRBV27	TRBJ2-2	TRBD2	.	TGTGCCAGCAGACCGGGACTAGCGGGAGCCGGGGAGCTGTTTTTT	CASRPGLAGAGELFF
TRBV5-6	TRBJ2-6	.	once	TGTGCCAGCAGCTTGGGGCAGGCCAACGTCCTGACTTTC	CASSLGQANVLTF
TRBV6-5	TRBJ1-2	.	.	TGTGCCAGCAGTTTCCAGGGGAAGGGGGGCTACACCTTC	CASSFQGKGGYTF
TRBV30	TRBJ2-5	.	.	TGTGCCTGGAGTGAGGGAGAACGGGAGACCCAGTACTTC	CAWSEGERETQYF
TRBV7-2	TRBJ2-1	.	once	TGTGCCAGCAGCGGATTCACCGGGAATGAGCAGTTCTTC	CASSGFTGNEQFF
TRBV12-2	TRBJ1-2	.	.	TGTGCAAGTCGCTTAGCGGTTCAATACCATGGCTACACCTTC	CASRLAVQYHGYTF
TRBV28	TRBJ1-5	TRBD1	.	TGTGCCAGCAGGGGGACAGGGGGCGGTCAGCCCCAGCATTTT	CASRGTGGGQPQHF
TRBV19	TRBJ1-3	.	.	TGTGCCAGTAGTACCCTCACGACGGGAAACACCATATATTTT	CASSTLTTGNTIYF
TRBV5-1	TRBJ2-7	.	.	TGCGCCAGCAGCGCGCAGGCCCCCCCTTACGAGCAGTACTTC	CASSAQAPPYEQYF
TRBV5-1	TRBJ2-5	TRBD2	.	TGCGCCAGCTTCCGGACTAGCGGGGGGAAAGAGACCCAGTACTTC	CASFRTSGGKETQYF
TRBV19	TRBJ2-7	.	.	TGTGCCACATCCCCCCCGGGCCCCTACGAGCAGTACTTC	CATSPPGPYEQYF
TRBV19	TRBJ1-2	.	.	TGTGCCAGTGAACGGGACTATGGGTATGGCTACACCTTC	CASERDYGYGYTF